The source of this T cell receptor beta chain is a study of CD8+CD57+ T cells in acquired aplastic anemia. Study summary: CD4+ and CD8+ cells, once sorted, gave DNA averaging approximately 3.3 ug. Overall study results and limits: Common to patients and controls were about 31 CD8+ CDR3 sequences.

Only patients with CD8+CD57+ cell expansion on flow cytometry were chosen for sequencing. Genomic DNA provided the template from which TCR beta VDJ and CDR3 profiles were obtained. MiXCR, run by TCRdb on the reads, gives a single entry per CDR3 protein. This sample has 200,000 to 300,000 distinct CDR3 sequences; approximately 80% occur once, and the top ten carry 40% to 50%. As concerns this clonotype: Antigen: not known.

The CDR3 sequence is 14 residues long. V was clipped by 6 bases and J by 10 bases; unmatched bases: 7. CDR1 SNHLY and CDR2 FYNNEI come from the germline V gene. V usage is TRBV2 and J usage is TRBJ2-1, with 12 bases fitting TRBD2. This clonotype was obtained from a human donor with aplastic anemia. Sequencing was done on a sample of sorted CD4+, CD8+, or CD8+CD57+ T cells (not recorded which) from PBMCs. The CDR3 loop is CASRSSGRAGEQFF. The CDR3 DNA follows: TGTGCCAGCAGGTCTAGCGGGAGGGCGGGAGAGCAGTTCTTC.